This T cell receptor (beta chain) was observed in a study of shared clonotypes between healthy human individuals. Study context: The people who gave samples were a couple of women and three men aged 18 to 49.

Remarks on this clone: The sample carries other DNA sequences with the same CDR3.

Germline V gives CDR1 SGHTA, CDR2 FQGNSA. The CDR3 is 14 residues long. V was pared by 2 bases and J by 0 bases, with 8 bases between. Assay execution proceeded at the deep level. Some 28,000 T cell genomes (approximately 210 ng DNA) went into each sorted-subset replicate. Method: immunoSEQ multiplex PCR; TCRdb's copy keeps in-frame clones and lacks some. The sample lists more than 1,200,000 clones; about 98.5% were seen once. V usage is TRBV7-2 and J usage is TRBJ2-7; weak D call: TRBD2 (6 bases). This TCR derives from a man younger than 40 in good health. What was sequenced was naive CD4+ T cells sorted from blood. Stated subset: CD45RA+ positively selected. CDR3 amino acids: CASSLRRDSYEQYF. CDR3 nucleotide sequence: TGTGCCAGCAGCTTAAGGCGGGACTCCTACGAGCAGTACTTC.